This T cell receptor beta chain was captured in a study of patients and donors after allogeneic stem cell transplantation. There are 14 residues in the CDR3. Germline V gene data show CDR1 as DFQATT and CDR2 as SNEGSKA (reference sequence). The V and J ends lost 5 bases and 5 bases respectively, with 16 bases between them. TCRdb re-analysed the RT-PCR reads in MiXCR, keeping a single row per CDR3 protein. The repertoire holds approximately 160,000 distinct CDR3 sequences, approximately 24% seen once, with 20% to 30% in the top ten. This receptor was identified in a human donor who was either an allogeneic HSCT recipient or a stem cell or donor lymphocyte infusion donor (not recorded which). It is not recorded whose cells these are; they may come from a transplant donor. The sample was blood, either unsorted or a sorted T cell fraction (not recorded which). The V call is TRBV20-1, the J call TRBJ2-1, with TRBD1 as a possible D gene (6 bases). The CDR3 loop reads CSAAGTTLHNEQFF. CDR3 bases: TGCAGTGCTGCCGGGACAACCCTACACAATGAGCAGTTCTTC.